This T cell receptor beta chain stems from a study of shared clonotypes between healthy human individuals. About the study: Every donor yielded three CD4 naive, three CD4 memory, two CD8 naive and one CD8 memory plate.

CDR1 is MDHEN and CDR2 is SYDVKM in the germline V gene. V was pared by 11 bases and J by 7 bases, with 7 bases of the junction left unmatched. The CDR3 spans 12 residues. Study-level points and caveats: In the sorted subsets, rarefaction showed sequencing was incomplete despite large depth.

As concerns this clone: Its matching antigen is unknown.

CD45RO-negative, CCR7-selected cells formed the naive CD8 fraction, which excluded terminally differentiated effector memory CD45RA+ cells. Participating donors were healthy, HIV-negative adults free of recent acute infections or vaccinations. Under the authors' procedure: Junction-only sequences without quality scores were provided by ImmunoSEQ, so filtering was different. Sequencing used immunoSEQ multiplex PCR; TCRdb keeps in-frame clones, though not all of them. Clone size and V and J calls were adopted from that table, with D and trimming inferred from the DNA. The sample carries hundreds of thousands of clones, about 98% recorded once.

What was sequenced was naive CD8+ T cells sorted from blood. The chain is built from TRBV28 and TRBJ2-1, with 8 bases that match TRBD1. The receptor was derived from a man aged 25-40 years in good health. This chain's CDR3 is CAVRGLANEQFF. The DNA for the CDR3 is TGTGCCGTCAGGGGGCTGGCTAATGAGCAGTTCTTC.